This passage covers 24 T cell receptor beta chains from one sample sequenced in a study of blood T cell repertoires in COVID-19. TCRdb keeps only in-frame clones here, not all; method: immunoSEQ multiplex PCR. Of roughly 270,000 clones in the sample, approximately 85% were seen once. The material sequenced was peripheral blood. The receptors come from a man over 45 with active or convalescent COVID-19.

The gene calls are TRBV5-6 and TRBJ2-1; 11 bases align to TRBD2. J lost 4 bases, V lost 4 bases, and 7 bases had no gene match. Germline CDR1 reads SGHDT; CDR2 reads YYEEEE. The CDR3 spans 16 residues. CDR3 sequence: CASSLGGLAVYNEQFF. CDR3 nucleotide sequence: TGTGCCAGCAGCCTGGGGGGACTAGCGGTATACAATGAGCAGTTCTTC.

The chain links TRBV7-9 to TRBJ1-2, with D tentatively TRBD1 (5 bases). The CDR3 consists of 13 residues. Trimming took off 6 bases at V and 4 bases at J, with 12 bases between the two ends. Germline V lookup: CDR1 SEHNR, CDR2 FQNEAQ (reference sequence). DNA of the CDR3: TGTGCCAGCAGATATGGACAAACCTATGGCTACACCTTC. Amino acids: CASRYGQTYGYTF.

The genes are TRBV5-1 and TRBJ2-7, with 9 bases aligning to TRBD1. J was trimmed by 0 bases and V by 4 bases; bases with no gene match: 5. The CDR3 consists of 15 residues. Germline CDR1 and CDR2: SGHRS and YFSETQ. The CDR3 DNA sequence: TGCGCCAGCAGCCCGAGACAGGGGGGCTCCTACGAGCAGTACTTC. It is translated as CASSPRQGGSYEQYF.

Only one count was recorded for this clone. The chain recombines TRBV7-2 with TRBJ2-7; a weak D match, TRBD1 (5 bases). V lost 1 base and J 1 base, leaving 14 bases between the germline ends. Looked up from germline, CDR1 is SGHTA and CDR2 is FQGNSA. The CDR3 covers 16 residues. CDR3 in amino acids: CASSLGTGLYSYEQYF. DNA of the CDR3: TGTGCCAGCAGCTTAGGAACAGGCCTTTATTCCTACGAGCAGTACTTC.

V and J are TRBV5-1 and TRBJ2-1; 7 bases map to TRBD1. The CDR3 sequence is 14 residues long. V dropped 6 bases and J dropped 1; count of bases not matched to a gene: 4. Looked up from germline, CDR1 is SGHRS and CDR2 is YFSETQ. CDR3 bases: TGCGCCAGCACCCCGGGACAGTCCTACAATGAGCAGTTCTTC. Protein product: CASTPGQSYNEQFF. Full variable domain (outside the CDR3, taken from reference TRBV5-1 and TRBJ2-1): KAGVTQTPRYLIKTRGQQVTLSCSPISGHRSVSWYQQTPGQGLQFLFEYFSETQRNKGNFPGRFSGRQFSNSRSEMNVSTLELGDSALYLCASTPGQSYNEQFFGPGTRLTVL.

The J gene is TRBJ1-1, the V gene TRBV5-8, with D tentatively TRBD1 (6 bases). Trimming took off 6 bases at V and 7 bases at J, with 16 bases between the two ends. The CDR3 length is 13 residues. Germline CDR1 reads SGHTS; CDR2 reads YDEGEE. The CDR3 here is CASTRGGAGEAFF. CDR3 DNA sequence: TGTGCCAGCACGCGCGGGGGGGCTGGTGAAGCTTTCTTT.

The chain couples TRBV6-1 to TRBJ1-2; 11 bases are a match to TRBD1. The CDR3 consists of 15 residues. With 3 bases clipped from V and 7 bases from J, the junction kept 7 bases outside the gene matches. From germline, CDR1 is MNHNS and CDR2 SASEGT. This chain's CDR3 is CASSDTGTGGFGYTF. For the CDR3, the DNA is TGTGCCAGCAGTGACACCGGGACAGGGGGTTTTGGCTACACCTTC.

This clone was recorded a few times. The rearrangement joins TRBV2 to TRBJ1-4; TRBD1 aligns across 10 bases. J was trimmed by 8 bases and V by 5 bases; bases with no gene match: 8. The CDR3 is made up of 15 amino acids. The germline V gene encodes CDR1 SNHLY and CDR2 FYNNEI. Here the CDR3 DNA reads TGTGCCAGCAGTCTTTCCGGGACAGGGGTCGAAAAACTGTTTTTT. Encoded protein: CASSLSGTGVEKLFF.

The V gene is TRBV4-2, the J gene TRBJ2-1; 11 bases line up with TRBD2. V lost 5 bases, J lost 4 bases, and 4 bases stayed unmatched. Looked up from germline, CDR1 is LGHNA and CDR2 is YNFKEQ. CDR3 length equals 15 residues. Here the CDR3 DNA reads TGTGCCAGCAGCGAGGGACTAGCGGATTACAATGAGCAGTTCTTC. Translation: CASSEGLADYNEQFF.

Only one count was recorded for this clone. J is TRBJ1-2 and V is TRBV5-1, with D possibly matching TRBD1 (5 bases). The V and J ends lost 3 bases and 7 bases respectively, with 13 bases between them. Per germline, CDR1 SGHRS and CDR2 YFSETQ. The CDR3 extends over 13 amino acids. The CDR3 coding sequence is TGCGCCAGCAGCTCCGGGGGAGGTGGTGGCTACACCTTC. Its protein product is CASSSGGGGGYTF.

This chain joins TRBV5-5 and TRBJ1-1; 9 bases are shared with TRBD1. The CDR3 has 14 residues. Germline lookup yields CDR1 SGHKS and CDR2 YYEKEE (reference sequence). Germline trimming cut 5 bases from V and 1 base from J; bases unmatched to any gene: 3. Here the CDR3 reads CASSWGQGNTEAFF. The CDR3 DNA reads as TGTGCCAGCAGTTGGGGACAGGGGAACACTGAAGCTTTCTTT.

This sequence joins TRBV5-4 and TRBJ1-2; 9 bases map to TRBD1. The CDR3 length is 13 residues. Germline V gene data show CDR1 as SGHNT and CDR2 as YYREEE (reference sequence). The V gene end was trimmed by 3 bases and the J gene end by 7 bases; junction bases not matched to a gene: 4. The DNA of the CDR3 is TGTGCCAGCAGCTCGGGGGACAGGGTTGGCTACACCTTC. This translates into CASSSGDRVGYTF.

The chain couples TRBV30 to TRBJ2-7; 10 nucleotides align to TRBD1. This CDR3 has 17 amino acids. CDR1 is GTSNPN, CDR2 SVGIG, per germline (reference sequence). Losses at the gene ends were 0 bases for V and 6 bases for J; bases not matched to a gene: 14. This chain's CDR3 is CAWSVHYPRQGAGEQYF. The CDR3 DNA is TGTGCCTGGAGTGTACATTATCCGAGACAGGGGGCCGGCGAGCAGTACTTC.

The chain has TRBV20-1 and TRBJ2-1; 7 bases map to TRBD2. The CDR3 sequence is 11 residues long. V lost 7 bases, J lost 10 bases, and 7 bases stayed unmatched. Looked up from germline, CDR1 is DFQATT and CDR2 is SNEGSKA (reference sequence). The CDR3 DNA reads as TGCAGTGTCGGCGGGAGTCGGGAGCAGTTCTTC. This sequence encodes CSVGGSREQFF.

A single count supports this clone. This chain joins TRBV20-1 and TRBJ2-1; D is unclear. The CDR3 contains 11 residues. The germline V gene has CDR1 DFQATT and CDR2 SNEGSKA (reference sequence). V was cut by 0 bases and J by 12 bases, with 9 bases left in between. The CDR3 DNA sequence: TGCAGTGCTAGAGATTTTCCTACGCAGTTCTTC. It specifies CSARDFPTQFF.

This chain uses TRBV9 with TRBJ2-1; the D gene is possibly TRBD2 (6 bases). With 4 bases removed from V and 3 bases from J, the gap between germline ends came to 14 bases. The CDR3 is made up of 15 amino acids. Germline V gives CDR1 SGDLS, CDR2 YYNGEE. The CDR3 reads CASSFGGPLYNEQFF. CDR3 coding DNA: TGTGCCAGCAGCTTCGGAGGGCCACTCTACAATGAGCAGTTCTTC. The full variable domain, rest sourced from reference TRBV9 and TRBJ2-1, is DSGVTQTPKHLITATGQRVTLRCSPRSGDLSVYWYQQSLDQGLQFLIQYYNGEERAKGNILERFSAQQFPDLHSELNLSSLELGDSALYFCASSFGGPLYNEQFFGPGTRLTVL.

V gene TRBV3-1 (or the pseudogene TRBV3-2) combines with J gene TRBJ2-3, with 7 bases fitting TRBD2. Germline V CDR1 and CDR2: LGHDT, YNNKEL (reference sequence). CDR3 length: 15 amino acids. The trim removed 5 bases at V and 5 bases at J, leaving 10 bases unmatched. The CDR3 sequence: CASSEGGSVGDTQYF. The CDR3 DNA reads TGTGCCAGCAGCGAGGGCGGGAGTGTCGGAGATACGCAGTATTTT.

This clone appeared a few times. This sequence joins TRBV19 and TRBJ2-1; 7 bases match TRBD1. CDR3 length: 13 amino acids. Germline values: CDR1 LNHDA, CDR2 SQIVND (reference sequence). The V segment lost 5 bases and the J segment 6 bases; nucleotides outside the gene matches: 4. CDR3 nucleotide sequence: TGTGCCAGTAGTTTGGACAGGCTCAATGAGCAGTTCTTC. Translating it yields CASSLDRLNEQFF.

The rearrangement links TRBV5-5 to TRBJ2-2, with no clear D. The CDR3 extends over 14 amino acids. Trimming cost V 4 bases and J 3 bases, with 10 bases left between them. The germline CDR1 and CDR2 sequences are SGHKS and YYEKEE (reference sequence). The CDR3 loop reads CASSDLEYTGELFF. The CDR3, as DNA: TGTGCCAGCAGCGATCTAGAGTACACCGGGGAGCTGTTTTTT.

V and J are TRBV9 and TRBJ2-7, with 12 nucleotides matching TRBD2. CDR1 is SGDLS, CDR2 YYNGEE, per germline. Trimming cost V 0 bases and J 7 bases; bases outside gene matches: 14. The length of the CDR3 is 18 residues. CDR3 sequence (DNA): TGTGCCAGCAGCGTAGTTCTAGCGGGAGGGCCCCCCGAAGGAGAGCAGTACTTC. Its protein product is CASSVVLAGGPPEGEQYF.

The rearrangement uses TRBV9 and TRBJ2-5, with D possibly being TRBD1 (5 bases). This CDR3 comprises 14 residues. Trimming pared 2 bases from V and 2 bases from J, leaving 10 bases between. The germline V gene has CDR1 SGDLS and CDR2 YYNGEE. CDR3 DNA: TGTGCCAGCAGCGTTAGGGGCGGACAAGAGACCCAGTACTTC. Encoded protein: CASSVRGGQETQYF.

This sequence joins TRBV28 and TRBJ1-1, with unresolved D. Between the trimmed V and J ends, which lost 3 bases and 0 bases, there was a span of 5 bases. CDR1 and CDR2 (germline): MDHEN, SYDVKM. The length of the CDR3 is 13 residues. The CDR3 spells CASSFPMNTEAFF. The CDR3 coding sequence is TGTGCCAGCAGTTTTCCAATGAACACTGAAGCTTTCTTT. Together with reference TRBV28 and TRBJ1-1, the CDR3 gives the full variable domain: DVKVTQSSRYLVKRTGEKVFLECVQDMDHENMFWYRQDPGLGLRLIYFSYDVKMKEKGDIPEGYSVSREKKERFSLILESASTNQTSMYLCASSFPMNTEAFFGQGTRLTVV.

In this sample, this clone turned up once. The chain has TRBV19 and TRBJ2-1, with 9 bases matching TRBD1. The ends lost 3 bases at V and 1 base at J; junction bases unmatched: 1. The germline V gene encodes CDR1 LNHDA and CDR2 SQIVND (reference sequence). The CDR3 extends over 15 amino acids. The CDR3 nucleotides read TGTGCCAGTAGTATGGGACAGGGTTCCTACAATGAGCAGTTCTTC. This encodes CASSMGQGSYNEQFF.

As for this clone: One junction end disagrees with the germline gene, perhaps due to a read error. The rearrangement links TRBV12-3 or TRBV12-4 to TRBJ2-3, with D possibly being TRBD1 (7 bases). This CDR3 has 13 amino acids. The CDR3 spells CASAVEGAETPYF. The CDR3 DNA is TGTGCCAGCGCGGTGGAGGGGGCCGAGACGCCGTATTTT.